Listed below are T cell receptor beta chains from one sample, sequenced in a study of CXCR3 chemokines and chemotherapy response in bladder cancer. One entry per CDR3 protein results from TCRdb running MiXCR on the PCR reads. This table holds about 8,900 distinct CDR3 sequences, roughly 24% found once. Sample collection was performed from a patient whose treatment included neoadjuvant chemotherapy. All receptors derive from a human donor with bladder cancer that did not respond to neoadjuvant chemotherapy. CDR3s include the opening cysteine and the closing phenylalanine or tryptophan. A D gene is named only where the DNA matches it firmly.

CDR3aa: CSARALAGATDTQYF; d_gene: TRBD2; j_gene: TRBJ2-3; len: 15; v_gene: TRBV20-1
CDR3aa: CASMGVPGQGAEAFF; d_gene: TRBD1; j_gene: TRBJ1-1; len: 15; v_gene: TRBV28
CDR3aa: CASSPGGGGTEAFF; d_gene: NA; j_gene: TRBJ1-1; len: 14; v_gene: TRBV18
CDR3aa: CASSILAGGNEQFF; d_gene: TRBD2; j_gene: TRBJ2-1; len: 14; v_gene: TRBV19
CDR3aa: CAWSVKGPPGGANVLTF; d_gene: NA; j_gene: TRBJ2-6; len: 17; v_gene: TRBV30
CDR3aa: CASSGTGLDSNQPQHF; d_gene: TRBD1; j_gene: TRBJ1-5; len: 16; v_gene: TRBV6-1
CDR3aa: CASVKWTGGSDGYTF; d_gene: TRBD1; j_gene: TRBJ1-2; len: 15; v_gene: TRBV19
CDR3aa: CSTGALTDTQYF; d_gene: NA; j_gene: TRBJ2-3; len: 12; v_gene: TRBV20-1
CDR3aa: CASSRMGAGGVETQYF; d_gene: TRBD2; j_gene: TRBJ2-5; len: 16; v_gene: TRBV7-2
CDR3aa: CASSRRGAEGVETQYF; d_gene: NA; j_gene: TRBJ2-5; len: 16; v_gene: TRBV7-2
CDR3aa: CASSLDANNSPLHF; d_gene: NA; j_gene: TRBJ1-6; len: 14; v_gene: TRBV7-9
CDR3aa: CASRPGGAGNEQFF; d_gene: TRBD2; j_gene: TRBJ2-1; len: 14; v_gene: TRBV6-2/TRBV6-3
CDR3aa: CAIRQGDEQFF; d_gene: NA; j_gene: TRBJ2-1; len: 11; v_gene: TRBV10-3
CDR3aa: CAIRDPAALHHTEAFF; d_gene: NA; j_gene: TRBJ1-1; len: 16; v_gene: TRBV10-3
CDR3aa: CASSLELDGANVLTF; d_gene: NA; j_gene: TRBJ2-6; len: 15; v_gene: TRBV5-1
CDR3aa: CASSPDPRPREAPLHF; d_gene: NA; j_gene: TRBJ1-6; len: 16; v_gene: TRBV6-5
CDR3aa: CAISESSDEQYF; d_gene: NA; j_gene: TRBJ2-7; len: 12; v_gene: TRBV10-3
CDR3aa: CASSARGRLQETQYF; d_gene: TRBD1; j_gene: TRBJ2-5; len: 15; v_gene: TRBV28
CDR3aa: CAASETQYF; d_gene: NA; j_gene: TRBJ2-5; len: 9; v_gene: TRBV6-1
CDR3aa: CSAHHRAYEQYF; d_gene: NA; j_gene: TRBJ2-7; len: 12; v_gene: TRBV20-1
CDR3aa: CASSLTFGRSGGAIYEQYF; d_gene: TRBD2; j_gene: TRBJ2-7; len: 19; v_gene: TRBV12-3/TRBV12-4
CDR3aa: CASSLLGKTFF; d_gene: NA; j_gene: TRBJ1-1; len: 11; v_gene: TRBV5-6
CDR3aa: CASSIGQLYTEAFF; d_gene: NA; j_gene: TRBJ1-1; len: 14; v_gene: TRBV19
CDR3aa: CASSLRLGKGETQYF; d_gene: NA; j_gene: TRBJ2-5; len: 15; v_gene: TRBV7-2
CDR3aa: CASRGYRGGYNEQFF; d_gene: NA; j_gene: TRBJ2-1; len: 15; v_gene: TRBV19
CDR3aa: CSVGDTWGTEAFF; d_gene: NA; j_gene: TRBJ1-1; len: 13; v_gene: TRBV29-1
CDR3aa: CASRGLARGELFF; d_gene: TRBD2; j_gene: TRBJ2-2; len: 13; v_gene: TRBV6-1
CDR3aa: CASLPGQGRGGYTF; d_gene: TRBD1; j_gene: TRBJ1-2; len: 14; v_gene: TRBV6-5
CDR3aa: CASSYPPLYEQYF; d_gene: NA; j_gene: TRBJ2-7; len: 13; v_gene: TRBV6-2/TRBV6-3
CDR3aa: CASKSSDGEKLFF; d_gene: NA; j_gene: TRBJ1-4; len: 13; v_gene: TRBV19
CDR3aa: CASTERGRDEQYF; d_gene: NA; j_gene: TRBJ2-7; len: 13; v_gene: TRBV12-3/TRBV12-4
CDR3aa: CASRALTDGPLHF; d_gene: NA; j_gene: TRBJ1-6; len: 13; v_gene: TRBV10-2
CDR3aa: CASRLAGELFF; d_gene: NA; j_gene: TRBJ2-2; len: 11; v_gene: TRBV27
CDR3aa: CATSEGSGGAQDTQYF; d_gene: NA; j_gene: TRBJ2-3; len: 16; v_gene: TRBV24-1
CDR3aa: CASSYREYSNQPQHF; d_gene: NA; j_gene: TRBJ1-5; len: 15; v_gene: TRBV6-2/TRBV6-3
CDR3aa: CASSEGPINYGYTF; d_gene: NA; j_gene: TRBJ1-2; len: 14; v_gene: TRBV4-1
CDR3aa: CATSDVMTGLGGELFF; d_gene: TRBD1; j_gene: TRBJ2-2; len: 16; v_gene: TRBV24-1
CDR3aa: CASSLSGLGPGELFF; d_gene: NA; j_gene: TRBJ2-2; len: 15; v_gene: TRBV7-2
CDR3aa: CAISTTGELFF; d_gene: NA; j_gene: TRBJ2-2; len: 11; v_gene: TRBV10-3
CDR3aa: CAIGKGQTYEQYF; d_gene: TRBD1; j_gene: TRBJ2-7; len: 13; v_gene: TRBV24-1
CDR3aa: CASAPGGASYNEQFF; d_gene: TRBD2; j_gene: TRBJ2-1; len: 15; v_gene: TRBV6-5
CDR3aa: CAWNRDREVPGSFF; d_gene: TRBD1; j_gene: TRBJ1-1; len: 14; v_gene: TRBV30